This TCR beta chain was recovered during a study of CD8 T cells in Susac syndrome. This clonotype occurred once. Germline V gives CDR1 MNHNS, CDR2 SASEGT. With 7 bases removed from V and 1 base from J, the gap between germline ends came to 11 bases. There are 13 residues in the CDR3. Reverse transcription used roughly 0.45 to 1 ug RNA and random hexamers. Via MiXCR, TCRdb re-called the immunoSEQ multiplex PCR reads, giving one row per CDR3 protein. This sample carries about 250,000 distinct CDR3 sequences, 93% of them seen once, and the ten largest clones take less than 0.075%. Blood CD8+ and CD4+ T cells underwent high-throughput TCR beta sequencing.

This sequence originates from a human donor with multiple sclerosis. This chain connects TRBV6-1 to TRBJ2-7; D remains ambiguous. Sequencing used CD4+ T cells from PBMCs. CDR3 sequence: CASMDEVSYEQYF. CDR3 in DNA: TGTGCCAGCATGGATGAGGTTTCCTACGAGCAGTACTTC.